These T cell receptor beta chains were read from a single sample in a study of CDR3 diversity in severe acne. TCRdb reprocessed the PCR reads with MiXCR, giving one entry per CDR3 protein. The sample includes about 93,000 distinct CDR3 sequences, roughly 52% of them seen just once. Sequenced input: blood. The receptors were sampled from a male donor in good health, serving as a control. Both conserved end residues are part of each CDR3. D genes are given only for firm matches. Size values are once, few and many counts, or a class for expanded clones, and some rows have none.

>TRBJ2-5|TRBD1|-|TRBV20-1
TGCAGTGCTAGAGATGGACAGGGAGCGTCCGAATGGTCCGAGACCCAGTACTTC
CSARDGQGASEWSETQYF
>TRBJ2-7|-|few|TRBV7-9
TGTGCCAGCAGCTTAGTAGTCCACGAGCAGTACTTC
CASSLVVHEQYF
>TRBJ1-6|TRBD1|-|TRBV20-1
TGCAGTGCTAGGGGGGCCCTGGGCAGGGGGTTACCCCTCCACTTT
CSARGALGRGLPLHF
>TRBJ1-3|-|many|TRBV5-6
TGTGCCAGCAGCTTGTACACCGGCTCTGGAAACACCATATATTTT
CASSLYTGSGNTIYF
>TRBJ2-3|TRBD2|few|TRBV2
TGTGCCAGCAGTGGAGGGAGGGGCACAGATACGCAGTATTTT
CASSGGRGTDTQYF
>TRBJ2-7|TRBD2|few|TRBV24-1
TGTGCCACCAGTGACAACGAACTAGCGGGAGGCCCCTACGAGCAGTACTTC
CATSDNELAGGPYEQYF
>TRBJ2-5|-|-|TRBV12-3/TRBV12-4
TGTGCCAGCAGTTCCCACAGGGATCGAGGGTTGGAGACCCAGTACTTC
CASSSHRDRGLETQYF
>TRBJ2-1|-|-|TRBV9
TGTGCCAGCAGCGCCGGCTGGAAGGGTGAGCAGTTCTTC
CASSAGWKGEQFF
>TRBJ2-7|-|-|TRBV10-3
TGTGCCAGCAGTCTCCGTCGGGGGTTAGACTATGAGCAGTACTTC
CASSLRRGLDYEQYF
>TRBJ1-2|-|few|TRBV24-1
TGTGCCACAGGGACCGACCACTATGGCTACACCTTC
CATGTDHYGYTF
>TRBJ2-6|-|-|TRBV11-2
TGTGCCAGCAGACCCAGGGCTCGGCACAGGGACACTGGGGCCAACGTCCTGACTTTC
CASRPRARHRDTGANVLTF
>TRBJ2-7|-|few|TRBV7-6
-
CASSFYICSAGRQVNSYEQYF
>TRBJ2-1|TRBD1|-|TRBV9
TGTGCCAGCAGCGAACAGGGGGCGCGGAGTAATGAGCAGTTCTTC
CASSEQGARSNEQFF
>TRBJ1-2|TRBD1|many|TRBV7-3
TGTGCCAGCAGCTTAACAGGGACAGACGGCTACACCTTC
CASSLTGTDGYTF
>TRBJ2-6|TRBD2|-|TRBV7-6
TGTGCCAGCAGCAGTGGGGCTAGCGGGAGGCCTGGGGCCAACGTCCTGACTTTC
CASSSGASGRPGANVLTF
>TRBJ1-2|-|-|TRBV12-3/TRBV12-4
TGTGCCAGCAGTTTAGCGGAGAACTATGGCTACACCTTC
CASSLAENYGYTF
>TRBJ1-1|TRBD1|-|TRBV19
TGTGCCAGTAGTATAGGGGCCGACAGGGGAATGAACACTGAAGCTTTCTTT
CASSIGADRGMNTEAFF
>TRBJ2-7|-|few|TRBV6-5
TGTGCCAGCAGTAACCCGCGATCCTACGAGCAGTACTTC
CASSNPRSYEQYF
>TRBJ1-2|-|-|TRBV7-9
-
CASSSSGPKSGELFFGEGYTF
>TRBJ1-5|TRBD1|-|TRBV20-1
TGCAGTGCTATGGCCGGGACAGGGAGGTATAATCAGCCCCAGCATTTT
CSAMAGTGRYNQPQHF
>TRBJ2-7|-|-|TRBV2
TGTGCCAGCAGGGCACCAGGGGGGAAAAACGAGCAGTACTTC
CASRAPGGKNEQYF
>TRBJ2-7|-|once|TRBV13
TGTGCCAGCAGCTTGGCGGTCACAGGTCGAGTTACCTACGAGCAGTACTTC
CASSLAVTGRVTYEQYF
>TRBJ1-6|-|-|TRBV28
-
CASSPSYGYTFGSGTNSPLHF
>TRBJ1-1|-|-|TRBV6-5
TGTGCCAGCAGAAGGCGGTCAGGGGCCAACACTGAAGCTTTCTTT
CASRRRSGANTEAFF
>TRBJ1-1|TRBD1|-|TRBV19
TGTGCCAGTATAGTTCACGGGGAGGGGACAGCTGAAGCTTTCTTT
CASIVHGEGTAEAFF
>TRBJ1-5|-|many|TRBV7-6
TGTGCCAGCAGCTTAGGGACGCCCGATAGCAATCAGCCCCAGCATTTT
CASSLGTPDSNQPQHF
>TRBJ1-5|-|-|TRBV7-9
TGTGCCAGCAGCTCTTATAGCAATCAGCCCCAGCATTTT
CASSSYSNQPQHF
>TRBJ2-7|TRBD2|-|TRBV4-1
TGCGCCAGCAGCCACCGACTAGCGGTAAAGCAGTACTTC
CASSHRLAVKQYF
>TRBJ2-3|-|few|TRBV3-1
TGTGCCAGCAGCCGGGACACCCGCACAGATACGCAGTATTTT
CASSRDTRTDTQYF
>TRBJ2-7|-|-|TRBV6-5
TGTGCCAGCAGTGACTTTCCATGGGAGCAGTACTTC
CASSDFPWEQYF
>TRBJ2-1|TRBD2|-|TRBV20-1
TGCAGTGCTAGTAGGCTAGCGGATAGCTCCTACAATGAGCAGTTCTTC
CSASRLADSSYNEQFF
>TRBJ1-1|-|medium-sized|TRBV29-1
TGCAGCGCTTCGATCATGAACACTGAAGCTTTCTTT
CSASIMNTEAFF
>TRBJ2-5|TRBD2|-|TRBV29-1
TGCAGCGTTGAATCAGTCGGGGGGGAGACCCAGTACTTC
CSVESVGGETQYF
>TRBJ2-7|TRBD2|few|TRBV2
TGTGCCAGCAGAGCGGGACTAGGCTACGAGCAGTACTTC
CASRAGLGYEQYF
>TRBJ1-6|-|-|TRBV25-1
TGTGCCAGTGCCATGGCTGATTCACCCCTCCACTTT
CASAMADSPLHF
>TRBJ1-5|-|many|TRBV19
TGTGCCAGTATATCCCGAGCCGGCTGGAGCAATCAGCCCCAGCATTTT
CASISRAGWSNQPQHF
>TRBJ2-1|-|many|TRBV10-2
TGCGCCAGCAGAGGGCCCTTAGGCAATGAGCAGTTCTTC
CASRGPLGNEQFF
>TRBJ1-2|TRBD1|many|TRBV10-3
TGTGCCATCACCCTGACAGGGAGTGACTATGGCTACACCTTC
CAITLTGSDYGYTF
>TRBJ2-3|TRBD2|once|TRBV10-1
TGCGCCAGCAGTGAACTACTAGCGGGAGGTGGCTCAGATACGCAGTATTTT
CASSELLAGGGSDTQYF
>TRBJ2-7|-|-|TRBV2
TGTGCCAGCAGTGAACGACACCCCTTCTGCGAGCAGTACTTC
CASSERHPFCEQYF
>TRBJ1-2|-|-|TRBV20-1
TGCAGTGCTAGAGATCCGGCGAACTATGGCTACACCTTC
CSARDPANYGYTF
>TRBJ2-2|-|-|TRBV20-1
TGCAGTGCTAGTTTGGCTAGCGGGGAGCTGTTTTTT
CSASLASGELFF
>TRBJ2-2|-|few|TRBV7-2
TGTGCCAGCAGCTTAGGCAGGGTGAACACCGGGGAGCTGTTTTTT
CASSLGRVNTGELFF
>TRBJ2-3|-|many|TRBV3-1
TGTGCCAGCAGCCAAGACGGCAGCTACACAGATACGCAGTATTTT
CASSQDGSYTDTQYF
>TRBJ2-7|-|many|TRBV25-1
TGTGCCAGCAGTGATTCCCCGGACCTCAACTCCTACGAGCAGTACTTC
CASSDSPDLNSYEQYF
>TRBJ1-1|-|-|TRBV2
TGTGCCAGCAGTGCACTAAACAGGGCGGCCACTGAAGCTTTCTTT
CASSALNRAATEAFF
>TRBJ2-5|-|few|TRBV12-3/TRBV12-4
TGTGCCAGCAGTCCCCCGTCGAGGACCCAGTACTTC
CASSPPSRTQYF
>TRBJ1-4|-|-|TRBV3-1
TGTGCCAGCAGCCAAGCGGGACTAGCGGTCCTGGGGGGTAATGAAAAACTGTTTTTT
CASSQAGLAVLGGNEKLFF
>TRBJ2-3|TRBD2|many|TRBV13
TGTGCCAGCAGCTTAGAGACTAGCGGGGGAGGAACAGATACGCAGTATTTT
CASSLETSGGGTDTQYF
>TRBJ1-5|TRBD1|-|TRBV19
TGTGCCAGTAATCGTGAACGGGGGACAGGGCGGCAGCCCCAGCATTTT
CASNRERGTGRQPQHF
>TRBJ1-5|-|-|TRBV19
TGTGCCAGTAGGCACCGGGACAGCAATCAGCCCCAGCATTTT
CASRHRDSNQPQHF
>TRBJ2-3|TRBD2|-|TRBV29-1
TGCAGCGTTGATTCAGCGGGAGCAGATACGCAGTATTTT
CSVDSAGADTQYF
>TRBJ1-2|-|many|TRBV10-1
TGCGCCAGCAGTGGGTATCAGGGTCATGGCTACACCTTC
CASSGYQGHGYTF